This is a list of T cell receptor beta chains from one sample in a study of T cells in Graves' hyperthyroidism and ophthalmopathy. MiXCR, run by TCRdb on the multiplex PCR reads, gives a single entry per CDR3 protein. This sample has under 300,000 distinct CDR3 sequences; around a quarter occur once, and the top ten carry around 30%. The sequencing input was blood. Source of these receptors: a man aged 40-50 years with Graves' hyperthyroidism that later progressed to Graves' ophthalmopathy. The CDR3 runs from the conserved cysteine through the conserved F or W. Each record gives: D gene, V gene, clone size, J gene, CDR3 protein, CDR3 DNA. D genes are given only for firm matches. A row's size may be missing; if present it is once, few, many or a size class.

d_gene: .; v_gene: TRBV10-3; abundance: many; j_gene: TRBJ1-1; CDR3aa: CAIRGWAENTEAFF; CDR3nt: TGTGCCATCAGGGGGTGGGCGGAGAACACTGAAGCTTTCTTT
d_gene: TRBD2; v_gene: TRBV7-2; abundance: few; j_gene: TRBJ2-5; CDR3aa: CASSSSGGVQETQYF; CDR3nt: TGTGCCAGCAGCTCGTCCGGGGGGGTCCAAGAGACCCAGTACTTC
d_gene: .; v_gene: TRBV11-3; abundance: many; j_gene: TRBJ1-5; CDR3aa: CASSLESNQPQHF; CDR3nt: TGTGCCAGCAGCTTAGAGAGCAATCAGCCCCAGCATTTT
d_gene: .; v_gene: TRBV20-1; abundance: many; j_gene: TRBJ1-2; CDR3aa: CSARELGVGYGYTF; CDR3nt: TGCAGTGCTAGAGAACTGGGGGTAGGCTATGGCTACACCTTC
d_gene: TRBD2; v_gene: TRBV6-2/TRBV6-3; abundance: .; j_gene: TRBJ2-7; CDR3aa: CASRGLAGEREQYF; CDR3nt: TGTGCCAGCAGAGGACTAGCGGGAGAAAGGGAGCAGTACTTC
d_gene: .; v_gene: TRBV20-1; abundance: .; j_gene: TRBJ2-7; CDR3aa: CSAAPGTATYEQYF; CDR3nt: TGCAGTGCTGCTCCCGGGACCGCGACCTACGAGCAGTACTTC
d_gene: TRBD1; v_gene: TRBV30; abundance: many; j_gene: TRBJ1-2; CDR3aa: CAWSRTGDGYTF; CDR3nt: TGTGCCTGGAGTAGGACAGGGGATGGCTACACCTTC
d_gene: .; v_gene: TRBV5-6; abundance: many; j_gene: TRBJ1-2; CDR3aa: CASTDNTGFYGYTF; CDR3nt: TGTGCCAGCACCGATAACACAGGTTTCTATGGCTACACCTTC
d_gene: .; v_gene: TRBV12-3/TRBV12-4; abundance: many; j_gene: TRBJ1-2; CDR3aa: CASTPGFSYGYTF; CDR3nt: TGTGCCAGCACGCCAGGGTTCTCCTATGGCTACACCTTC
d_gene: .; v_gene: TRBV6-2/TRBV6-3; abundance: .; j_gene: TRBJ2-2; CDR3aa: CASSSLEGTGELFF; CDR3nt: TGTGCCAGCAGTTCTCTCGAGGGCACCGGGGAGCTGTTTTTT
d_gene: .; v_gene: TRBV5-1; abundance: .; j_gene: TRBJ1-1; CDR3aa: CASSVRDSSTEAFF; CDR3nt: TGCGCCAGCAGCGTGAGGGATAGCAGTACTGAAGCTTTCTTT